What follows describes a single T cell receptor (beta chain). As to time point: baseline, week 1 (first vaccination visit). Treatment meaning: pre-vaccination baseline after standard-of-care therapy. These data come from a study of a mutant IDH1 vaccine in newly diagnosed glioma. Study-level information: The treated population exhibited a male proportion of roughly 60%, a female proportion of about 38%, and a mean age of roughly 39 years. Earlier care involved radiotherapy, temozolomide, or both, and the majority received both.

Here immunoSEQ multiplex PCR was the method, and the copy in TCRdb shows in-frame clones only, minus some. The sample has over 75,000 clones; roughly 78% are singletons. The source was PBMCs, collected from a glioma patient treated with radiotherapy, temozolomide or both. The sequence was collected from a man in his forties with glioma.

CDR3: CASSREALAKNIQYF. In DNA, the CDR3 is TGTGCCAGCAGCCGCGAGGCCCTAGCCAAAAACATTCAGTACTTC. V is TRBV7-9 and J is TRBJ2-4; D unclear. CDR3 length: 15 amino acids. Trimming took 5 bases from V and 0 from J, leaving 11 bases between them. Germline V gene data show CDR1 as SEHNR and CDR2 as FQNEAQ (reference sequence).